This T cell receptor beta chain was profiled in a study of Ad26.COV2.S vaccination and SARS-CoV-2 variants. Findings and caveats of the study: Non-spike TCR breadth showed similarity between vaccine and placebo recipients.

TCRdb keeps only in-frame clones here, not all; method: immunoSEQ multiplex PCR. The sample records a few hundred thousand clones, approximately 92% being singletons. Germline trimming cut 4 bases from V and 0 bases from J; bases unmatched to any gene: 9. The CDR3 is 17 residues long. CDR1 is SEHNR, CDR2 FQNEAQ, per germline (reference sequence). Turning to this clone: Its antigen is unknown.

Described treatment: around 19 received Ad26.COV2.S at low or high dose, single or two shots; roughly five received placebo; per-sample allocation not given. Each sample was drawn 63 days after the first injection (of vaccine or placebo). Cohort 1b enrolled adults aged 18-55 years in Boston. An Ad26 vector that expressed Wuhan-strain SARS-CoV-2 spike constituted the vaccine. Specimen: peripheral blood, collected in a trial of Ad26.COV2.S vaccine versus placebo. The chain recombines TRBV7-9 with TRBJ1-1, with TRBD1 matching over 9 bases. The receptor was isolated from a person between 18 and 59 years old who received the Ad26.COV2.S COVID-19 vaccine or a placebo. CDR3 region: CASSYVPGQGMNTEAFF. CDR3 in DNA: TGTGCCAGCAGCTACGTCCCGGGACAGGGAATGAACACTGAAGCTTTCTTT.